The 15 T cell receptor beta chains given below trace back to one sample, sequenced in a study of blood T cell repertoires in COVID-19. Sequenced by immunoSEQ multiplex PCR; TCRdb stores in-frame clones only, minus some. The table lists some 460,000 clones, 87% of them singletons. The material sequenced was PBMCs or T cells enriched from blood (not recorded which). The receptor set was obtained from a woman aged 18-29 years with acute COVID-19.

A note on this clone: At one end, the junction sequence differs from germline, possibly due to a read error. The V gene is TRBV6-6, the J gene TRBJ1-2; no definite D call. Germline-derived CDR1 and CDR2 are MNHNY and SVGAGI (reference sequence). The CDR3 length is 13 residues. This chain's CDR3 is CASSYQLVGPEAF. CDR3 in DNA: TGTGCCAGCAGTTATCAGCTGGTCGGTCCAGAGGCCTTC.

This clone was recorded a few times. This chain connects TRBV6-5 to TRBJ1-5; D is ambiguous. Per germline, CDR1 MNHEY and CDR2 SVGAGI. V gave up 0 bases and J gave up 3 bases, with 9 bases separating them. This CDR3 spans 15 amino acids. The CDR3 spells CASSYSNGLNQPQHF. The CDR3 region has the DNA TGTGCCAGCAGTTACTCGAATGGGCTCAATCAGCCCCAGCATTTT.

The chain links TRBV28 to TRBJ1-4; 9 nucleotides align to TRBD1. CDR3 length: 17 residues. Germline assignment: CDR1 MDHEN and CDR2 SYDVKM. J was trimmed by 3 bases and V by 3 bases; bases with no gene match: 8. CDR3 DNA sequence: TGTGCCAGCAGTTTCCCTGGACAGGGGTCACCTAATGAAAAACTGTTTTTT. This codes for CASSFPGQGSPNEKLFF.

This CDR3 reads CASSQESGRGSYGYTF. For the CDR3, the DNA is TGCGCCAGCAGCCAAGAAAGCGGCAGGGGATCCTATGGCTACACCTTC. This rearrangement joins TRBV4-1 to TRBJ1-2, with D tentatively TRBD1 (6 bases). Looked up from germline, CDR1 is MGHRA and CDR2 is YSYEKL. CDR3 length equals 16 residues. V gave up 0 bases and J gave up 4 bases, with 15 bases separating them.

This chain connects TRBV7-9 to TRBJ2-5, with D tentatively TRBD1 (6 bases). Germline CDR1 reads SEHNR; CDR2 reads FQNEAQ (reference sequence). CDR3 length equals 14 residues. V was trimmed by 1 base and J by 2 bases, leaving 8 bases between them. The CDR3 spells CASSLGQVQETQYF. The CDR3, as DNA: TGTGCCAGCAGCTTAGGACAGGTACAAGAGACCCAGTACTTC.

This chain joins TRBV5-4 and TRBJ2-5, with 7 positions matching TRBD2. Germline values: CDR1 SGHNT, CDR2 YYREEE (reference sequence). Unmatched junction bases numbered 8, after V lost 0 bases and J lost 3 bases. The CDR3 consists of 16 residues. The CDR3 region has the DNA TGTGCCAGCAGCTTGGCCCCAGAGGGAGGGAAAGAGACCCAGTACTTC. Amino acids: CASSLAPEGGKETQYF.

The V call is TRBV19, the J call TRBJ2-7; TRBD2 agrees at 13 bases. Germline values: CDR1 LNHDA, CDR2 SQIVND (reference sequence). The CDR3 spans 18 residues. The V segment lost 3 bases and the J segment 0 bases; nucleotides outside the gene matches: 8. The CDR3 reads CASSIVGTSGTFSYEQYF. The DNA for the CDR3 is TGTGCCAGTAGTATCGTCGGGACTAGCGGGACTTTCTCCTACGAGCAGTACTTC.

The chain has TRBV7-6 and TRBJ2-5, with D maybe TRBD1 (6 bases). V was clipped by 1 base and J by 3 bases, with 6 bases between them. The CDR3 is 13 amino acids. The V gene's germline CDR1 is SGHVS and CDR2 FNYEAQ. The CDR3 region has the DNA TGTGCCAGCAGCTTAGGGACAGAAGAGACCCAGTACTTC. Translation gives CASSLGTEETQYF.

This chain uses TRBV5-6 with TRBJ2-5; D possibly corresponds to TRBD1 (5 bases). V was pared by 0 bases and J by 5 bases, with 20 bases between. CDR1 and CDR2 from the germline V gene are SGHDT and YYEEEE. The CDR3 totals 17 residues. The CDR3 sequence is CASSLAGVTDSEETQYF. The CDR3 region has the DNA TGTGCCAGCAGCTTGGCCGGAGTGACAGACTCAGAGGAGACCCAGTACTTC. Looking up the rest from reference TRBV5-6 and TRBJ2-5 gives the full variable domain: DAGVTQSPTHLIKTRGQQVTLRCSPKSGHDTVSWYQQALGQGPQFIFQYYEEEERQRGNFPDRFSGHQFPNYSSELNVNALLLGDSALYLCASSLAGVTDSEETQYFGPGTRLLVL.

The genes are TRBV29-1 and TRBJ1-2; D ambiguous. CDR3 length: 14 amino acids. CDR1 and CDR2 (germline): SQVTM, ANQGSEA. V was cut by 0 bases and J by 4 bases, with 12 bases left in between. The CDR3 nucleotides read TGCAGCGTTGAAGATACGTTGGCGGGCTATGGCTACACCTTC. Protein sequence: CSVEDTLAGYGYTF.

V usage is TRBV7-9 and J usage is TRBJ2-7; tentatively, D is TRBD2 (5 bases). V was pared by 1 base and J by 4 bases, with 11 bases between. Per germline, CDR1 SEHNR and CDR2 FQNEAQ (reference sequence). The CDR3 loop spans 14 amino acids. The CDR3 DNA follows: TGTGCCAGCAGCTTAGTGAGGGATACATACGAGCAGTACTTC. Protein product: CASSLVRDTYEQYF.

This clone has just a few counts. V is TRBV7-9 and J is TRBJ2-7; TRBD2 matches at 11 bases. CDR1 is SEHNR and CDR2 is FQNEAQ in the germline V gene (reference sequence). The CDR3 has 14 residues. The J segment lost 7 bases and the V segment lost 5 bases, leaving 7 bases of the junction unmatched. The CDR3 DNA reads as TGTGCCAGCAGCCCCAGCCTAGCGGGAGGAGAGCAGTACTTC. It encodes CASSPSLAGGEQYF.

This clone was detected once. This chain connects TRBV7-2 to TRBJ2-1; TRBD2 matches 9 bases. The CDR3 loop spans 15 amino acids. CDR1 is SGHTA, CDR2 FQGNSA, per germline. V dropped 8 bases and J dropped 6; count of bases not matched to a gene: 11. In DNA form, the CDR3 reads TGTGCCAGCGTTCACAATCCGGGACTAGCCAATGAGCAGTTCTTC. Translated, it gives CASVHNPGLANEQFF. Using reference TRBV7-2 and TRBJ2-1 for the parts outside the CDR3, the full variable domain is GAGVSQSPSNKVTEKGKDVELRCDPISGHTALYWYRQSLGQGLEFLIYFQGNSAPDKSGLPSDRFSAERTGGSVSTLTIQRTQQEDSAVYLCASVHNPGLANEQFFGPGTRLTVL.

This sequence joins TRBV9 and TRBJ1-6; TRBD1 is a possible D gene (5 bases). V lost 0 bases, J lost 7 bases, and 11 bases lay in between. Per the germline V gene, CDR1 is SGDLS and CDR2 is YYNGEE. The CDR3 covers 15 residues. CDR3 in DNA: TGTGCCAGCAGCGTAGTATGGACAAGAAATTCACCCCTCCACTTT. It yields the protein CASSVVWTRNSPLHF.

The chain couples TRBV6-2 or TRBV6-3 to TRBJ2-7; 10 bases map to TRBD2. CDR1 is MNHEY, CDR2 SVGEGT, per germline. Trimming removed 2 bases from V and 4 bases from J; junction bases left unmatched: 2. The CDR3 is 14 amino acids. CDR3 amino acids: CASSYAGLAYEQYF. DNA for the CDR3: TGTGCCAGCAGTTACGCGGGACTAGCGTACGAGCAGTACTTC.